Listed below are T cell receptor beta chains from one sample, sequenced in a study of shared clonotypes between healthy human individuals. Measured with immunoSEQ multiplex PCR; TCRdb has only the in-frame clones, and not every one. Here the sample spans approximately 2.5 million clones, about 92% being singletons. Material for sequencing was naive CD4+ T cells sorted from blood. These receptors all stem from a man between 18 and 35 years old in good health. Each CDR3 is given with its conserved first and last residue. The D gene is left open where the match is weak.

V gene	D gene	J gene	CDR3 DNA	CDR3 protein
TRBV5-1	.	TRBJ2-2	TGCGCCAGCAGCTTGGCTTTCGGGGAGCTGTTTTTT	CASSLAFGELFF
TRBV6-6	TRBD2	TRBJ2-2	TGTGCCAGCAGTTACTCTGTCGGGGGGGGAACCGGGGAGCTGTTTTTT	CASSYSVGGGTGELFF
TRBV28	.	TRBJ1-2	TGTGCCAGCCACAGTAACTATGGCTACACCTTC	CASHSNYGYTF
TRBV28	.	TRBJ2-3	TGTGCCAGCAGTTTTGATTGGCGGAAACTTACTAGCACAGATACGCAGTATTTT	CASSFDWRKLTSTDTQYF
TRBV29-1	.	TRBJ2-7	TGCAGCGTCCTCGTCCGGGGGCCAAACGAGCAGTACTTC	CSVLVRGPNEQYF
TRBV19	TRBD1	TRBJ2-3	TGTGCCAGTAGTTCCGGGGACAGGCGCACAGATACGCAGTATTTT	CASSSGDRRTDTQYF
TRBV7-9	TRBD2	TRBJ2-1	TGTGCCAGCAGCTTTGAAGCGGGGGTCTACAATGAGCAGTTCTTC	CASSFEAGVYNEQFF
TRBV19	.	TRBJ1-5	TGTGCCAGTACCTTGGACCGGGACCAAAGTTGGCCCCAGCATTTT	CASTLDRDQSWPQHF
TRBV5-5	.	TRBJ1-1	TGTGCCAGCAGCTTGGCCGTCACAGCTAACACTGAAGCTTTCTTT	CASSLAVTANTEAFF
TRBV27	TRBD1	TRBJ1-2	TGTGCCAGCAGTTTGACAGGGGCCTATGGCTACACCTTC	CASSLTGAYGYTF
TRBV6-1	.	TRBJ2-7	TGTGCCAGCAGTGGGATCCAGGGGGGCAGGGCCTACGAGCAGTACTTC	CASSGIQGGRAYEQYF
TRBV9	TRBD2	TRBJ2-7	TGTGCCAGCAGCGTCGGGACTAGCGGGGCCGAGCAGTACTTC	CASSVGTSGAEQYF